This TCR beta chain was retrieved from a study of identical twins. Study observations and caveats: Conclusions came from cross-sectional statistical analysis, not from following the same donors. Zero-insertion analyses were open to partial confounding by invariant MAIT and iNKT cells.

CDR3 length equals 14 residues. The V gene end was trimmed by 7 bases and the J gene end by 2 bases; junction bases not matched to a gene: 6. Looked up from germline, CDR1 is SQVTM and CDR2 is ANQGSEA. cDNA carried unique molecular identifiers, and a universal primer site was added by template switching. TCRdb re-analysed the 5' RACE reads in MiXCR, keeping a single row per CDR3 protein. The table has under 350,000 distinct CDR3 sequences, just under 9.5% seen once. This clonotype occurred many times. What it binds is unknown. All donors were healthy Caucasians. The data were also submitted as part of a second study, on yellow fever vaccine responses in identical twins.

The receptor was isolated from a woman younger than 30 in good health. The chain is built from TRBV29-1 and TRBJ2-1, with TRBD2 identical over 9 bases. Material: CD8+ T cells sorted from blood. The CDR3 DNA sequence: TGCAGCGGCCGGCGGGAGGGCCCCTACAATGAGCAGTTCTTC. Residues: CSGRREGPYNEQFF.